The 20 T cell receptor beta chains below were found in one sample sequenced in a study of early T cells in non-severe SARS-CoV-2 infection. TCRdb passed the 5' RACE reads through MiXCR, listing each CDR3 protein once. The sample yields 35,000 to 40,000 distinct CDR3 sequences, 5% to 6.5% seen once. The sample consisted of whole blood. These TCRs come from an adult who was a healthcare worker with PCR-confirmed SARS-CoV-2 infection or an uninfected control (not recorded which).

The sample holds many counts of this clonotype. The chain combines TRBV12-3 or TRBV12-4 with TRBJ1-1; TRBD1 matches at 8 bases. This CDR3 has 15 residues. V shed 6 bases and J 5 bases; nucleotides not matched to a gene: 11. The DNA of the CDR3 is TGTGCCAGCAGGAAGAGACAGGGGTCGGGTACTGAAGCTTTCTTT. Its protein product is CASRKRQGSGTEAFF.

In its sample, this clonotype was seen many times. CDR3 sequence reads: CASTEPAGLSYEQYF. The CDR3 DNA reads as TGTGCCAGCACTGAGCCAGCGGGGCTCTCCTACGAGCAGTACTTC. The chain combines TRBV2 with TRBJ2-7, with 7 bases aligning to TRBD2. The CDR3 is 15 amino acids. J was trimmed by 0 bases and V by 7 bases; bases with no gene match: 9. Germline CDR1 is SNHLY and CDR2 is FYNNEI.

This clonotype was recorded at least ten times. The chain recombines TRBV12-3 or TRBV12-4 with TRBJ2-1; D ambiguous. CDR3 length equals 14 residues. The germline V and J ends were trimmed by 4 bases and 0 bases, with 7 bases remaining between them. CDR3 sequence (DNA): TGTGCCAGCAGTTCCCTGGTCTCCTACAATGAGCAGTTCTTC. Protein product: CASSSLVSYNEQFF.

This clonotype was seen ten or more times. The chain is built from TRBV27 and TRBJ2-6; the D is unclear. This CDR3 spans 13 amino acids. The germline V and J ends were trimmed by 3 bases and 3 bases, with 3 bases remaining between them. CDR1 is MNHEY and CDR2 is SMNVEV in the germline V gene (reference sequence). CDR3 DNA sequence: TGTGCCAGCAGTTTTGTTGGGGCCAACGTCCTGACTTTC. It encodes CASSFVGANVLTF.

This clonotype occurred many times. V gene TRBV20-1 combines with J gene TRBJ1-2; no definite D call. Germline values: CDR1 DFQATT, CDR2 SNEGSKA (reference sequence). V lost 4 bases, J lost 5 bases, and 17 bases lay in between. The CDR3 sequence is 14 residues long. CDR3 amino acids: CSAKGGDRRYGYTF. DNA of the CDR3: TGCAGTGCTAAGGGCGGGGATCGGAGGTATGGCTACACCTTC.

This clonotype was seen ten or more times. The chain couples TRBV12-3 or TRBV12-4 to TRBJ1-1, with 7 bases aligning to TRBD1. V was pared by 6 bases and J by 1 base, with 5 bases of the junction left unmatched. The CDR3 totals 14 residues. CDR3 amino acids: CASSLGGSNTEAFF. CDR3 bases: TGTGCCAGCAGCCTAGGGGGCTCGAACACTGAAGCTTTCTTT.

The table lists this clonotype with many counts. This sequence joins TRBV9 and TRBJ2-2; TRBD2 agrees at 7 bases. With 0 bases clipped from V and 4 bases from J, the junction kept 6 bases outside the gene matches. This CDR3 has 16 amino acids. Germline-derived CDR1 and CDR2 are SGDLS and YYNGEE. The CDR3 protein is CASSVVLAEGTGELFF. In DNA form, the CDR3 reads TGTGCCAGCAGCGTAGTGCTAGCGGAGGGCACCGGGGAGCTGTTTTTT.

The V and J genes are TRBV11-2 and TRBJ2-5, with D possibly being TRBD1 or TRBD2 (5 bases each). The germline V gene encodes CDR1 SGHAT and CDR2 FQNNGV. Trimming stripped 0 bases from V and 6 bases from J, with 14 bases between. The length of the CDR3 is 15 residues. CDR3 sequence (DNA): TGTGCCAGCAGCTTAGACGCTGGGGGACGGAAGACCCAGTACTTC. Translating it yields CASSLDAGGRKTQYF.

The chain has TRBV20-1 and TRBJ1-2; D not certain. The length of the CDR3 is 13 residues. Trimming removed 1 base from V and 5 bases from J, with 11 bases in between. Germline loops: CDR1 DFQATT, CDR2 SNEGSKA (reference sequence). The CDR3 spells CSARGELGYGYTF. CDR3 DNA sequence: TGCAGTGCTAGAGGGGAATTGGGATATGGCTACACCTTC.

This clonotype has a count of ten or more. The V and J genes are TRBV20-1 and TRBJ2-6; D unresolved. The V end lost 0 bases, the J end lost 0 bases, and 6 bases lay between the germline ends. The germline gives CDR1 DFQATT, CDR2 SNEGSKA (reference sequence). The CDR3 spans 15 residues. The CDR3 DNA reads TGCAGTGCTAGAGAACCTAACTCTGGGGCCAACGTCCTGACTTTC. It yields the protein CSAREPNSGANVLTF.

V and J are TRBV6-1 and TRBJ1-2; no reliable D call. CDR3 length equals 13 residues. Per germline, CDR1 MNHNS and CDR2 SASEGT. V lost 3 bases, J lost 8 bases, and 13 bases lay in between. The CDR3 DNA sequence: TGTGCCAGCAGTGATAACGGCAAGAGGGGCTACACCTTC. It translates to CASSDNGKRGYTF.

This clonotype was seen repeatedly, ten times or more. CDR3 sequence (DNA): TGCAGCGTTACAGGGCCCTATGGCTACACCTTC. This codes for CSVTGPYGYTF. The chain carries TRBV29-1 and TRBJ1-2; TRBD1 might be the D (6 bases). The V gene lost 5 bases and the J gene lost 4 bases, with 8 bases spanning the gap. The CDR3 consists of 11 residues. The germline V gene has CDR1 SQVTM and CDR2 ANQGSEA.

In DNA, the CDR3 is TGTGCCAGCAGCGCCGGGGGAGAACCTTTCTACGAGCAGTACTTC. Its translation: CASSAGGEPFYEQYF. The chain combines TRBV9 with TRBJ2-7; maybe TRBD2 (6 bases). Germline loops: CDR1 SGDLS, CDR2 YYNGEE. The germline V and J ends were trimmed by 3 bases and 3 bases, with 16 bases remaining between them. The CDR3 is 15 amino acids.

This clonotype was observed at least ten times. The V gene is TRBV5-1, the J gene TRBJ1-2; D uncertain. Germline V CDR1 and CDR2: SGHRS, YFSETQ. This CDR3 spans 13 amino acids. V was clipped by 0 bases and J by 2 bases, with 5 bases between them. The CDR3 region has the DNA TGCGCCAGCAGCTTGGAATCCAACTATGGCTACACCTTC. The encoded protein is CASSLESNYGYTF.

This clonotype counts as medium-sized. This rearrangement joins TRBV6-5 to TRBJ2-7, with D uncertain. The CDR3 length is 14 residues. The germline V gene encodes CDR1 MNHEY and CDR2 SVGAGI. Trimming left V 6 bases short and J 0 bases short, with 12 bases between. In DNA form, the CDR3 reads TGTGCCAGCAGCCCTTCGGCCATCTCCTACGAGCAGTACTTC. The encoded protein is CASSPSAISYEQYF.

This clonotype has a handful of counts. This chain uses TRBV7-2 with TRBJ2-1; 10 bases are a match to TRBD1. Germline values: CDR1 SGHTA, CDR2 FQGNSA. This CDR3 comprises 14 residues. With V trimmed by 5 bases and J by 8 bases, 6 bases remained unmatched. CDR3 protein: CASSKDRGLDEQFF. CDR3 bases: TGTGCCAGCAGCAAAGACAGGGGGCTGGATGAGCAGTTCTTC.

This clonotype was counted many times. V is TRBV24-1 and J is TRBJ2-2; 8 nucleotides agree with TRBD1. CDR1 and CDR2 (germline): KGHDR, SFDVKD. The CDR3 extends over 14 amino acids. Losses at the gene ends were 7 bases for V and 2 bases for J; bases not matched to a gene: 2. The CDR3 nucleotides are TGTGCCACCAGAGGGACAGGCAACACCGGGGAGCTGTTTTTT. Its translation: CATRGTGNTGELFF.

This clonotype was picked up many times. Here the CDR3 reads CATSDPGPHTDTQYF. CDR3 DNA sequence: TGTGCCACCAGTGACCCCGGTCCGCACACAGATACGCAGTATTTT. The gene calls are TRBV24-1 and TRBJ2-3; D not certain. The CDR3 is made up of 15 amino acids. Per germline, CDR1 KGHDR and CDR2 SFDVKD. Deletions cut 4 bases from V and 2 bases from J, with 12 bases between.

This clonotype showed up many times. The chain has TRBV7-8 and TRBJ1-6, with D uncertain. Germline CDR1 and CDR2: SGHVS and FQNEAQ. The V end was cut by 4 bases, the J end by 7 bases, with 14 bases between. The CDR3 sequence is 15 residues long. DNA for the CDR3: TGTGCCAGCAGCTGGCTTGGTAGAACGAATTCACCCCTCCACTTT. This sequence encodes CASSWLGRTNSPLHF.

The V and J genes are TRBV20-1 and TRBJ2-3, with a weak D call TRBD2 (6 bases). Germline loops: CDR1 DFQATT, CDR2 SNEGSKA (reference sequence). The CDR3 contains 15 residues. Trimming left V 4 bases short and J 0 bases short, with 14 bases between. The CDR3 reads CSAKVDSGSTDTQYF. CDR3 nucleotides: TGCAGTGCTAAAGTGGATAGCGGAAGCACAGATACGCAGTATTTT.